The 12 T cell receptor beta chains below all came from one sample that was sequenced in a study of shared clonotypes between healthy human individuals. Sequencing used immunoSEQ multiplex PCR; TCRdb keeps in-frame clones, though not all of them. Found here are about 1.4 million clones, roughly 97% of them singletons; the top ten hold more than 0.9%. The sample taken for sequencing was naive CD4+ T cells sorted from blood. Subset described: CD45RA+ positively selected. Receptor source: a man between 25 and 39 years old in good health.

This clone has only one observation. This sequence joins TRBV7-2 and TRBJ2-3, with a possible D match to TRBD2 (5 bases). V was clipped by 3 bases and J by 5 bases, with 12 bases between them. Germline V gene lookup returns CDR1 SGHTA and CDR2 FQGNSA. There are 14 residues in the CDR3. CDR3 sequence reads: CASSFSGIGDTQYF. The DNA for the CDR3 is TGTGCCAGCAGCTTTTCGGGGATCGGAGATACGCAGTATTTT.

The chain carries TRBV9 and TRBJ2-2, with TRBD2 matching 9 bases. V shed 1 base and J 4 bases; nucleotides not matched to a gene: 8. The length of the CDR3 is 17 residues. CDR1 and CDR2 from the germline V gene are SGDLS and YYNGEE. CDR3 DNA sequence: TGTGCCAGCAGCGTAACAAGCGGGAGGCTGGGCACCGGGGAGCTGTTTTTT. Residues: CASSVTSGRLGTGELFF.

J is TRBJ2-1 and V is TRBV6-1; D ambiguous. Germline CDR1 and CDR2: MNHNS and SASEGT. Trimming took 2 bases from V and 4 from J, leaving 6 bases between them. The CDR3 extends over 13 amino acids. Written as DNA, the CDR3 is TGTGCCAGCAGTGAACTGAGATACAATGAGCAGTTCTTC. It translates to CASSELRYNEQFF.

This chain links TRBV5-4 with TRBJ1-2, with 7 nucleotides matching TRBD1. Germline V CDR1 and CDR2: SGHNT, YYREEE (reference sequence). The CDR3 runs 13 residues. The ends lost 2 bases at V and 3 bases at J; junction bases unmatched: 1. The CDR3, as DNA: TGTGCCAGCAGCTTTCAGGGGGACTATGGCTACACCTTC. This encodes CASSFQGDYGYTF.

The V gene is TRBV5-4, the J gene TRBJ2-5; D call uncertain. V shed 2 bases and J shed 4 bases, with 9 bases lying between them. The CDR3 covers 13 residues. CDR1 SGHNT and CDR2 YYREEE come from the germline V gene (reference sequence). CDR3 in DNA: TGTGCCAGCAGCTTAAAAGTTGGAGAGACCCAGTACTTC. The encoded protein is CASSLKVGETQYF.

This sequence joins TRBV5-6 and TRBJ2-5; tentative D call: TRBD2 (6 bases). This CDR3 has 12 residues. Deletions cut 4 bases from V and 4 bases from J, with 8 bases between. The germline gives CDR1 SGHDT, CDR2 YYEEEE. CDR3 nucleotides: TGTGCCAGCAGCGGAGCGGGAGAGACCCAGTACTTC. Encoded protein: CASSGAGETQYF.

CDR3 nucleotides: TGCGCCAGCAGCTTTCGGTCGCGCACAGATACGCAGTATTTT. Its translation is CASSFRSRTDTQYF. The chain is built from TRBV5-1 and TRBJ2-3; no reliable D call. The V and J ends lost 2 bases and 1 base respectively, with 8 bases between them. Germline V gives CDR1 SGHRS, CDR2 YFSETQ. The CDR3 has 14 residues.

The rearrangement links TRBV11-2 to TRBJ2-7; D may be TRBD2 (6 bases). The CDR3 runs 15 residues. Germline lookup yields CDR1 SGHAT and CDR2 FQNNGV. The V end was cut by 6 bases, the J end by 3 bases, with 18 bases between. CDR3 sequence reads: CASSSTGTPNYEQYF. In DNA form, the CDR3 reads TGTGCCAGCAGTTCTACCGGGACTCCAAACTACGAGCAGTACTTC.

J is TRBJ2-7 and V is TRBV5-6, with a possible D match to TRBD1 (6 bases). CDR1 and CDR2 from the germline V gene are SGHDT and YYEEEE. V was trimmed by 4 bases and J by 3 bases, leaving 17 bases between them. The CDR3 length is 15 residues. The CDR3: CASSLFQGRGYEQYF. DNA for the CDR3: TGTGCCAGCAGCCTATTCCAAGGCAGGGGCTACGAGCAGTACTTC.

This clone showed up just once. This sequence joins TRBV18 and TRBJ2-5; a possible D gene is TRBD1 (6 bases). The CDR3 covers 16 residues. V was clipped by 6 bases and J by 3 bases, with 20 bases between them. The germline V gene encodes CDR1 KGHSH and CDR2 LQKENI. The CDR3 spells CASSRTPGADEETQYF. DNA of the CDR3: TGTGCCAGCTCGCGGACCCCAGGGGCAGACGAAGAGACCCAGTACTTC.

The chain links TRBV4-1 to TRBJ2-3, with 7 bases identical to TRBD2. The CDR3 is 13 residues long. CDR1 MGHRA and CDR2 YSYEKL come from the germline V gene. J gave up 3 bases and V 8 bases, and 5 bases lay outside the gene matches. CDR3 DNA sequence: TGCGCCAGCCGGGGGGAGCTGACAGATACGCAGTATTTT. As protein: CASRGELTDTQYF.

This chain connects TRBV7-2 to TRBJ2-3; D gene unclear. Germline-derived CDR1 and CDR2 are SGHTA and FQGNSA. The CDR3 is 10 amino acids. Trimming removed 7 bases at V and 6 bases at J, with 5 bases between. Written as DNA, the CDR3 is TGTGCCAGCAACCCCGATACGCAGTATTTT. Translation gives CASNPDTQYF.